This passage covers 32 T cell receptor beta chains from one sample sequenced in a study of blood T cell repertoires in COVID-19. Profiled with immunoSEQ multiplex PCR; TCRdb holds only in-frame clones, not every one. The sample has 250,000 to 350,000 clones, around 91% seen once. Sequencing was done on a sample of peripheral blood. The receptors come from a woman in her sixties or seventies with acute or convalescent COVID-19.

The chain recombines TRBV6-5 with TRBJ1-1; D is possibly TRBD1 (6 bases). Germline lookup yields CDR1 MNHEY and CDR2 SVGAGI. V lost 0 bases, J lost 2 bases, and 13 bases lay in between. This CDR3 comprises 16 residues. The CDR3 here is CASSYSPGTTNTEAFF. CDR3 nucleotides: TGTGCCAGCAGTTACTCCCCCGGGACAACCAACACTGAAGCTTTCTTT.

This rearrangement joins TRBV5-1 to TRBJ1-4, with 8 bases matching TRBD1. With 3 bases clipped from V and 2 bases from J, the junction kept 0 bases outside the gene matches. The CDR3 is 14 residues long. Germline V gene lookup returns CDR1 SGHRS and CDR2 YFSETQ. As DNA, the CDR3 is TGCGCCAGCAGCTGGACAGGGACTAATGAAAAACTGTTTTTT. Translation gives CASSWTGTNEKLFF.

The chain employs TRBV5-4 and TRBJ2-7, with 8 bases aligning to TRBD2. Looked up from germline, CDR1 is SGHNT and CDR2 is YYREEE (reference sequence). The CDR3 runs to 15 residues. The V and J ends lost 4 bases and 2 bases, in that order; junction bases with no gene match: 8. The CDR3 DNA sequence: TGTGCCAGCAGCCCGGGGGGGGAAACCCCCTACGAGCAGTACTTC. Amino acids: CASSPGGETPYEQYF.

CDR3 nucleotide sequence: TGCAGTGTTCCGACTGACTACGAGCAGTACTTC. Its translation: CSVPTDYEQYF. V gene TRBV20-1 combines with J gene TRBJ2-7, with D hard to call. Germline CDR1 and CDR2: DFQATT and SNEGSKA (reference sequence). Between the trimmed V and J ends, which lost 7 bases and 3 bases, there was a span of 10 bases. This CDR3 has 11 amino acids.

The chain employs TRBV7-3 and TRBJ2-1, with 10 positions matching TRBD1. The CDR3 consists of 16 residues. Germline trimming cut 1 base from V and 6 bases from J; bases unmatched to any gene: 6. CDR1 and CDR2 from the germline V gene are SGHTA and FQGTGA. The CDR3 loop reads CASSLRSGTGVNEQFF. The CDR3 nucleotides read TGTGCCAGCAGCTTAAGGAGCGGGACAGGGGTCAATGAGCAGTTCTTC.

The chain uses TRBV6-6 and TRBJ1-6; weak D call: TRBD1 (6 bases). The CDR3 is 15 amino acids. Germline V gives CDR1 MNHNY, CDR2 SVGAGI (reference sequence). Trimming removed 7 bases from V and 6 bases from J, with 16 bases in between. The DNA for the CDR3 is TGTGCCAGCACGGGGGGGGCGCTCGGTAATTCACCCCTCCACTTT. Translation gives CASTGGALGNSPLHF.

CDR3 residues: CASSQDLEGAGYF. CDR3 nucleotides: TGTGCCAGCAGCCAAGATCTGGAGGGGGCTGGGTACTTC. V gene TRBV14 combines with J gene TRBJ2-5; D might be TRBD1 (7 bases). Trimming took off 0 bases at V and 13 bases at J, with 15 bases between the two ends. Germline lookup yields CDR1 SGHDN and CDR2 FVKESK. This CDR3 region has 13 residues.

The V gene is TRBV15, the J gene TRBJ1-1; D may be TRBD1 (5 bases). V was clipped by 0 bases and J by 10 bases, with 9 bases between them. The CDR3 extends over 12 amino acids. In germline, CDR1 is LNHNV, CDR2 YYDKDF (reference sequence). CDR3 DNA sequence: TGTGCCACCAGCAGAGATCGTCAGGGAGCTTTCTTT. This sequence encodes CATSRDRQGAFF.

V usage is TRBV5-1 and J usage is TRBJ2-7; D remains ambiguous. Germline-derived CDR1 and CDR2 are SGHRS and YFSETQ. The length of the CDR3 is 14 residues. V was shortened by 0 bases and J by 3 bases, with 10 bases between the two germline ends. The CDR3 region is CASSLASVLYEQYF. Written as DNA, the CDR3 is TGCGCCAGCAGCTTGGCCAGCGTCCTCTACGAGCAGTACTTC.

V is TRBV10-2 and J is TRBJ2-6; the D gene is possibly TRBD2 (5 bases). This CDR3 has 13 residues. CDR1 is WSHSY, CDR2 SAAADI, per germline. Deletions cut 8 bases from V and 0 bases from J, with 5 bases between. CDR3 in amino acids: CASGGSGANVLTF. In DNA form, the CDR3 reads TGCGCCAGCGGAGGCTCTGGGGCCAACGTCCTGACTTTC.

This sequence joins TRBV4-3 and TRBJ1-3, with 7 bases that match TRBD1. Germline V gives CDR1 LGHNA, CDR2 YSLEER. The CDR3 loop spans 13 amino acids. V gave up 1 base and J gave up 8 bases; unmatched junction bases: 2. CDR3 nucleotide sequence: TGCGCCAGCAGCCAAGGACAGGGATACACCATATATTTT. Its protein is CASSQGQGYTIYF.

This clone turned up a few times. The V and J genes are TRBV10-3 and TRBJ2-1; 14 nucleotides agree with TRBD2. This CDR3 has 16 amino acids. In germline, CDR1 is ENHRY, CDR2 SYGVKD. The ends lost 2 bases at V and 4 bases at J; junction bases unmatched: 1. The DNA for the CDR3 is TGTGCCATCAGTGAGGGACTAGCGGGAGGATACAATGAGCAGTTCTTC. Translated, it gives CAISEGLAGGYNEQFF.

This rearrangement joins TRBV5-6 to TRBJ1-1, with 11 bases that match TRBD1. Germline assignment: CDR1 SGHDT and CDR2 YYEEEE. The CDR3 runs to 15 residues. The V and J ends lost 7 bases and 3 bases, in that order; junction bases with no gene match: 8. Here the CDR3 DNA reads TGTGCCAGCGGCGGGACAGGGGGATTGGACACTGAAGCTTTCTTT. It translates to CASGGTGGLDTEAFF. The full variable domain, in which reference TRBV5-6 and TRBJ1-1 provide the parts outside the CDR3, is DAGVTQSPTHLIKTRGQQVTLRCSPKSGHDTVSWYQQALGQGPQFIFQYYEEEERQRGNFPDRFSGHQFPNYSSELNVNALLLGDSALYLCASGGTGGLDTEAFFGQGTRLTVV.

The chain uses TRBV27 and TRBJ2-1; unclear D gene. This CDR3 has 15 amino acids. Germline CDR1 is MNHEY and CDR2 is SMNVEV (reference sequence). The V gene lost 1 base and the J gene lost 9 bases, with 16 bases spanning the gap. CDR3 in DNA: TGTGCCAGCAGTTTATTCGCGGCGACTTACGGTGAGCAGTTCTTC. Its translation: CASSLFAATYGEQFF.

The J gene is TRBJ1-1, the V gene TRBV6-5; D not resolved. V was cut by 7 bases and J by 1 base, with 4 bases left in between. The CDR3 covers 11 residues. Germline lookup yields CDR1 MNHEY and CDR2 SVGAGI. The CDR3 DNA sequence: TGTGCCAGCAACGGGAACACTGAAGCTTTCTTT. Encoded protein: CASNGNTEAFF.

This clone occurred once. The chain joins TRBV3-1 (or the pseudogene TRBV3-2) to TRBJ2-7; tentative D call: TRBD1 (5 bases). Trimming took 0 bases from V and 5 from J, leaving 11 bases between them. The CDR3 has 14 amino acids. Germline loops: CDR1 LGHDT, CDR2 YNNKEL (reference sequence). The CDR3 sequence: CASSQDRVANEQYF. In DNA, the CDR3 is TGTGCCAGCAGCCAAGACAGGGTAGCAAACGAGCAGTACTTC.

This clone has only one observation. The rearrangement links TRBV28 to TRBJ1-2; D perhaps matches TRBD1 (6 bases). This CDR3 has 14 amino acids. Looked up from germline, CDR1 is MDHEN and CDR2 is SYDVKM. V lost 7 bases, J lost 5 bases, and 17 bases lay in between. The CDR3 bases are TGTGCCAGCAACATGGCAGGGGTGGGGTATGGCTACACCTTC. Translation: CASNMAGVGYGYTF.

This chain connects TRBV9 to TRBJ1-2, with D perhaps matching TRBD1 (6 bases). V lost 7 bases and J lost 5, with 21 bases in between. Germline CDR1 reads SGDLS; CDR2 reads YYNGEE. This CDR3 comprises 15 residues. CDR3: CASRGPGTLWYGYTF. The CDR3, as DNA: TGTGCCAGCCGGGGCCCCGGGACATTGTGGTATGGCTACACCTTC.

The chain employs TRBV9 and TRBJ2-5; 11 bases line up with TRBD2. Germline V gene lookup returns CDR1 SGDLS and CDR2 YYNGEE. The V and J ends lost 5 bases and 5 bases, in that order; junction bases with no gene match: 2. The CDR3 contains 13 residues. The CDR3 spells CASSSGGAETQYF. CDR3 nucleotides: TGTGCCAGCAGTAGCGGGGGGGCGGAGACCCAGTACTTC.

The chain couples TRBV7-8 to TRBJ2-2; 12 bases align to TRBD2. V shed 5 bases and J 5 bases; nucleotides not matched to a gene: 3. The CDR3 runs to 15 residues. Germline CDR1 reads SGHVS; CDR2 reads FQNEAQ. CDR3 in amino acids: CASSASGGGTGELFF. CDR3 bases: TGTGCCAGCAGCGCTAGCGGGGGGGGTACCGGGGAGCTGTTTTTT.

This chain uses TRBV28 with TRBJ2-3; 15 bases line up with TRBD2. The CDR3 consists of 16 residues. Trimming removed 3 bases from V and 3 bases from J; junction bases left unmatched: 1. CDR1 is MDHEN and CDR2 is SYDVKM in the germline V gene. This CDR3 is CASSLGLAGGTDTQYF. For the CDR3, the DNA is TGTGCCAGCAGTTTGGGACTAGCGGGAGGTACAGATACGCAGTATTTT.

V gene TRBV5-1 combines with J gene TRBJ1-1, with TRBD1 matching over 7 bases. This CDR3 is built from 14 residues. Germline V gene lookup returns CDR1 SGHRS and CDR2 YFSETQ. Losses at the gene ends were 4 bases for V and 1 base for J; bases not matched to a gene: 4. The CDR3 loop reads CASSQRTGNTEAFF. The CDR3 DNA reads TGCGCCAGCAGCCAGCGGACAGGGAACACTGAAGCTTTCTTT.

This chain connects TRBV4-3 to TRBJ1-5, with D possibly TRBD1 on 5 matching bases. Germline V lookup: CDR1 LGHNA, CDR2 YSLEER. The ends were cut back, 0 bases at V and 7 bases at J, with 13 bases in the middle. The CDR3 runs to 15 residues. The CDR3 here is CASSQDVGGGQPQHF. Written as DNA, the CDR3 is TGCGCCAGCAGCCAAGATGTGGGGGGAGGCCAGCCCCAGCATTTT.

This chain uses TRBV3-1 (or the pseudogene TRBV3-2) with TRBJ2-7; 10 nucleotides line up with TRBD1. Germline V gives CDR1 LGHDT, CDR2 YNNKEL (reference sequence). Germline trimming cut 2 bases from V and 4 bases from J; bases unmatched to any gene: 2. This CDR3 region has 14 residues. In DNA, the CDR3 is TGTGCCAGCAGCCAACGGGACAGGGGTTACGAGCAGTACTTC. Translating gives CASSQRDRGYEQYF.

The rearrangement uses TRBV4-3 and TRBJ1-2; no firm D call. The CDR3 spans 16 residues. Per germline, CDR1 LGHNA and CDR2 YSLEER. The germline V and J ends were trimmed by 0 bases and 2 bases, with 13 bases remaining between them. In nucleotides, the CDR3 is TGCGCCAGCAGCCAAGATGTCGGGGTTGGGAACTATGGCTACACCTTC. Translation: CASSQDVGVGNYGYTF.

The chain combines TRBV7-2 with TRBJ2-7; D gene unclear. CDR3 length: 15 amino acids. Looked up from germline, CDR1 is SGHTA and CDR2 is FQGNSA. V was trimmed by 5 bases and J by 3 bases, leaving 17 bases between them. CDR3 coding DNA: TGTGCCAGCAGCCCACAAGGATTGCGGAGCTACGAGCAGTACTTC. Its translation: CASSPQGLRSYEQYF.

V and J are TRBV19 and TRBJ2-7, with 9 bases aligning to TRBD1. V lost 6 bases, J lost 4 bases, and 10 bases stayed unmatched. Germline CDR1 reads LNHDA; CDR2 reads SQIVND (reference sequence). The CDR3 is 15 amino acids. The CDR3 sequence: CASSPQRDRAYEQYF. In DNA, the CDR3 is TGTGCCAGTAGCCCCCAGAGGGACAGGGCATACGAGCAGTACTTC.

The chain joins TRBV5-4 to TRBJ1-6; 9 positions agree with TRBD1. The CDR3 spans 15 residues. J gave up 7 bases and V 4 bases, and 6 bases lay outside the gene matches. Germline-derived CDR1 and CDR2 are SGHNT and YYREEE (reference sequence). The CDR3 DNA sequence: TGTGCCAGCAGCATCGGACAGGGGCAGAATTCACCCCTCCACTTT. This codes for CASSIGQGQNSPLHF.

The V call is TRBV29-1, the J call TRBJ2-3; TRBD2 aligns across 7 bases. This CDR3 region has 13 residues. Germline V lookup: CDR1 SQVTM, CDR2 ANQGSEA. Losses at the gene ends were 4 bases for V and 4 bases for J; bases not matched to a gene: 5. The CDR3 loop reads CSVVERDPDTQYF. The CDR3 DNA is TGCAGCGTTGTGGAGCGGGACCCAGATACGCAGTATTTT.

The sample holds one count of this clone. This chain connects TRBV30 to TRBJ1-5, with 9 nucleotides matching TRBD1. Germline CDR1 reads GTSNPN; CDR2 reads SVGIG (reference sequence). This CDR3 is 15 amino acids long. V lost 2 bases, J lost 7 bases, and 9 bases stayed unmatched. The CDR3 region is CAWSKVGTGRQPQHF. In nucleotides, the CDR3 is TGTGCCTGGAGTAAGGTAGGGACAGGGCGGCAGCCCCAGCATTTT.

The chain employs TRBV6-4 and TRBJ2-4; D ambiguous. The CDR3 runs 14 residues. In germline, CDR1 is MRHNA, CDR2 SNTAGT. The V end was cut by 5 bases, the J end by 6 bases, with 14 bases between. Written as DNA, the CDR3 is TGTGCCAGCAGTTCCTTCGCGAACGGAAACATTCAGTACTTC. This codes for CASSSFANGNIQYF.

This clone was observed a few times. V usage is TRBV18 and J usage is TRBJ2-7, with TRBD1 matching 11 bases. This CDR3 has 15 residues. CDR1 KGHSH and CDR2 LQKENI come from the germline V gene. V lost 4 bases and J lost 0; bases outside the gene matches: 2. CDR3: CASSQGQGASYEQYF. In DNA form, the CDR3 reads TGTGCCAGCTCACAAGGACAGGGGGCCTCCTACGAGCAGTACTTC.